Here is one T cell receptor beta chain with its context. As yet, its antigen is unknown. Extraction of RNA preceded its reverse transcription into cDNA, which served as the sequencing template. Profiled with immunoSEQ multiplex PCR; TCRdb holds only in-frame clones, not every one. The repertoire holds 150,000 or so clones, with roughly 50% as singletons. The sample comes from a study of CD8+ T cells in alopecia areata. Study-level points and caveats: TCR sharing across patients was less clear than in mice, possibly HLA-related.

Trimming cost V 4 bases and J 8 bases, with 15 bases left between them. CDR1 is SGHNT, CDR2 YYREEE, per germline (reference sequence). The CDR3 has 13 residues. The chain joins TRBV5-4 to TRBJ1-2; tentative D call: TRBD1 (5 bases). Material for sequencing was CD4+ T cells sorted from blood. This clonotype was sampled from a human donor with alopecia areata. The CDR3 nucleotides are TGTGCCAGCAGCGATCCAGGGATGCTGGGCTACACCTTC. Translation gives CASSDPGMLGYTF.